Listed below are T cell receptor beta chains from one sample, sequenced in a study of CD8 T cells in Susac syndrome. MiXCR was run by TCRdb on the immunoSEQ multiplex PCR reads, yielding one entry per CDR3 protein. The data hold some 130,000 distinct CDR3 sequences, with 95% observed a single time. The specimen was CD8+ T cells from PBMCs. These receptors all come from a human donor with Susac syndrome. Each CDR3 is given with its conserved first and last residue. Each record gives: clone size, J gene, CDR3 length, V gene, D gene, CDR3 DNA, CDR3 protein. D genes are given only for firm matches. Size values are once, few and many counts, or a class for expanded clones, and some rows have none.

>-|TRBJ2-3|17|TRBV7-3|TRBD2
TGTGCCAGCAGCTTGGGACTAGCGGGAGGGGGGGCAGATACGCAGTATTTT
CASSLGLAGGGADTQYF
>-|TRBJ2-1|12|TRBV28|-
TGTGCCAGCAGTTTCCGACTCGGGGAGCAGTTCTTC
CASSFRLGEQFF
>-|TRBJ2-7|14|TRBV2|-
TGTGCCAGCAGTGAAAGGGACGGCTCCTACGAGCAGTACTTC
CASSERDGSYEQYF
>-|TRBJ1-1|16|TRBV18|-
TGTGCCAGCTCACCCCTCCCTACAGGACACAGCACTGAAGCTTTCTTT
CASSPLPTGHSTEAFF
>once|TRBJ2-1|17|TRBV28|TRBD2
TGTGCCAGCAATGGTTGGAGGTCGGCTAGCGGGGTGCAAGAGCAGTTCTTC
CASNGWRSASGVQEQFF
>-|TRBJ1-1|13|TRBV20-1|-
TGCAGTGCTAGATCCCAGCTGGACACTGAAGCTTTCTTT
CSARSQLDTEAFF
>-|TRBJ2-7|16|TRBV27|TRBD2
TGTGCCAGCAGTTTATCATCTAGCGGGAGGGCAACCGAGCAGTACTTC
CASSLSSSGRATEQYF
>-|TRBJ2-3|17|TRBV18|-
TGTGCCAGCTCACCACCGCTCAGGTCGGGGAGTCGAGATACGCAGTATTTT
CASSPPLRSGSRDTQYF
>-|TRBJ2-3|16|TRBV12-3/TRBV12-4|TRBD2
TGTGCCAGCAGTGTACTAGCGGGAGAGGGTCCAGATACGCAGTATTTT
CASSVLAGEGPDTQYF
>-|TRBJ2-7|14|TRBV4-1|-
TGCGCCAGCAGCCAAGCCGGGACACTCTACGAGCAGTACTTC
CASSQAGTLYEQYF
>-|TRBJ1-1|14|TRBV4-1|-
TGCGCCAGCAGCCAAGAGCCCCAGAACACTGAAGCTTTCTTT
CASSQEPQNTEAFF
>-|TRBJ2-7|13|TRBV6-5|-
TGTGCCAGCGGGGGGCGGGACTCATACGAGCAGTACTTC
CASGGRDSYEQYF
>-|TRBJ2-3|12|TRBV4-1|-
TGCGCCAGCGGCCCCCAGGGTGGTACGCAGTATTTT
CASGPQGGTQYF
>-|TRBJ2-1|15|TRBV7-9|-
TGTGCCAGCAGCTCAATTCCCGCGGGGTTGGATGAGCAGTTCTTC
CASSSIPAGLDEQFF
>once|TRBJ2-7|12|TRBV28|TRBD2
TGTGCCACCAATTCGGGAGGCGGCGAGCAGTACTTC
CATNSGGGEQYF
>-|TRBJ2-7|13|TRBV29-1|-
TGCAGCGTTGAAGTAGGACAATGGGACGAGCAGTACTTC
CSVEVGQWDEQYF
>-|TRBJ1-1|16|TRBV4-1|-
TGCGCCAGCAGCCAACCCGTTAAGGGGCCGAACACTGAAGCTTTCTTT
CASSQPVKGPNTEAFF
>-|TRBJ2-7|16|TRBV4-1|-
TGCGCCAGCAGCCAAGGGGGGGTGGGGGCCAAGATCGAGCAGTACTTC
CASSQGGVGAKIEQYF